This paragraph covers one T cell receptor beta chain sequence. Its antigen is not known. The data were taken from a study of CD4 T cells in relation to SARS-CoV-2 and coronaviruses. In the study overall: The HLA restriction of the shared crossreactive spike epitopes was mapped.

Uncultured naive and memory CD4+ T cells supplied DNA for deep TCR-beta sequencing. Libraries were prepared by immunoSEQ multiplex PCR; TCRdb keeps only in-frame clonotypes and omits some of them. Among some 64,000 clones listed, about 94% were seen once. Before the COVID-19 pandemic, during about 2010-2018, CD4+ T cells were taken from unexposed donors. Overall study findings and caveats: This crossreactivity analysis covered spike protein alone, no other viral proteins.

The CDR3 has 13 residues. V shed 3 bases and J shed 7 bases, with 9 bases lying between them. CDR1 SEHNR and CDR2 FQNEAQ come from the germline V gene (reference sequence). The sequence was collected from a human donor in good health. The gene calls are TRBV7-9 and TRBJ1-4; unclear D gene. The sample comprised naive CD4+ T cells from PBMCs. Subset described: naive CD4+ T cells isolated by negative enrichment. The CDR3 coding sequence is TGTGCCAGCAGCTTGGCTTTAGGTGAAAAACTGTTTTTT. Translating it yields CASSLALGEKLFF.